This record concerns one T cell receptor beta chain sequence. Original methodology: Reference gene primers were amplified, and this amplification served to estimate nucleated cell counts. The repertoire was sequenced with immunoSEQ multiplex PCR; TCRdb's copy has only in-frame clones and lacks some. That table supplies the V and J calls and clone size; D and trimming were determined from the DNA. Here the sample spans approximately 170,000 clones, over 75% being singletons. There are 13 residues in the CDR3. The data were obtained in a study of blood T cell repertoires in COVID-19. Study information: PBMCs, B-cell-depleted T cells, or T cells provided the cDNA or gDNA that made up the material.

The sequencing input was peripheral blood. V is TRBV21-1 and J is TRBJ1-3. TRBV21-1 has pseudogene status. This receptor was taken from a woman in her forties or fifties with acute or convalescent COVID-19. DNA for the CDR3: TGTGCCAGCGGACTGCACTCTGGAAACACCATATATTTT. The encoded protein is CASGLHSGNTIYF.